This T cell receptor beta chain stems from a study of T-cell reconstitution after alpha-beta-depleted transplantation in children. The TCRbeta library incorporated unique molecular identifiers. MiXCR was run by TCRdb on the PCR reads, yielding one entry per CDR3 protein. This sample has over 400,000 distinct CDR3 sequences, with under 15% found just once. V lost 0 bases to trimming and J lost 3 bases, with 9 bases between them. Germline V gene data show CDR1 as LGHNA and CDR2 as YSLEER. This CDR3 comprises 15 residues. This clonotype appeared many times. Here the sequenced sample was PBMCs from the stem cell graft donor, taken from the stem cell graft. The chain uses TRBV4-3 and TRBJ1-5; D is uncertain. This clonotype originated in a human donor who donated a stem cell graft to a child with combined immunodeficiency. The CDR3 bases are TGCGCCAGCAGCCAAGATTGGGGAAACAATCAGCCCCAGCATTTT. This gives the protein CASSQDWGNNQPQHF.